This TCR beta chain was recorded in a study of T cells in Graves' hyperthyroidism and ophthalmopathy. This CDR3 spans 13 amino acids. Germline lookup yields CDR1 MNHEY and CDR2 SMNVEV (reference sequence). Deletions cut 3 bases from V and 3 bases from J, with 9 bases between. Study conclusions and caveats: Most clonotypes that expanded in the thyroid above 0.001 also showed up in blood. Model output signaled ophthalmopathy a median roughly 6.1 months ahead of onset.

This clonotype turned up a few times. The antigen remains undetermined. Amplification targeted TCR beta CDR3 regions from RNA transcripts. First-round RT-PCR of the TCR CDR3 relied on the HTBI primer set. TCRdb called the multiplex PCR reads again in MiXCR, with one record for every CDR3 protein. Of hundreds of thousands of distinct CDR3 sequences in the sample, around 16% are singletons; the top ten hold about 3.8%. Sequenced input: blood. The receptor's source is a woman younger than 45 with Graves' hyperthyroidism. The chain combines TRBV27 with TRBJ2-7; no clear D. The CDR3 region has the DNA TGTGCCAGCAGTTTCGGGTACCTCTACGAGCAGTACTTC. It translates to CASSFGYLYEQYF.